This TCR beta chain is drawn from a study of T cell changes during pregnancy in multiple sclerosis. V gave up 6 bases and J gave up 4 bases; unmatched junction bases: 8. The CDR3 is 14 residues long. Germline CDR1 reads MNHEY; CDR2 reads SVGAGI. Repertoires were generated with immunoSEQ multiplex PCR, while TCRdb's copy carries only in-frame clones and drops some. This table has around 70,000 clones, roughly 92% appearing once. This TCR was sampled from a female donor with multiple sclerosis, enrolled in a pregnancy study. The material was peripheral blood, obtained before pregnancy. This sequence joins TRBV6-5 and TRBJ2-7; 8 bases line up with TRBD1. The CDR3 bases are TGTGCCAGCAGCGCAGGACAGGGAATGTACGAGCAGTACTTC. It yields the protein CASSAGQGMYEQYF.